The rows below give T cell receptor beta chains drawn from one sample of a study of T cell responses to AZD1222 COVID-19 vaccine. Profiling relied on immunoSEQ multiplex PCR, and the TCRdb table lists in-frame clones only, not all of them. This sample has 100,000 to 150,000 clones; roughly 88% occur once, and the top ten carry about 8.3%. The specimen was peripheral blood, collected on day 0 of AZD1222 vaccination. These receptors originate from an adult in good health. Each CDR3 is given with its conserved first and last residue. The D gene is left open where the match is weak. Clone size is given for some rows only: seen once, a few or many times, or a class if the clone is expanded.

d_gene	v_gene	abundance	j_gene	CDR3aa	CDR3nt
.	TRBV27	.	TRBJ1-6	CASSFIQVNSPLHF	TGTGCCAGCAGTTTCATTCAGGTTAATTCACCCCTCCACTTT
.	TRBV27	.	TRBJ1-2	CASSFRADWGYGYTF	TGTGCCAGCAGTTTCCGGGCTGATTGGGGCTATGGCTACACCTTC
TRBD2	TRBV5-4	.	TRBJ2-7	CASSRAGANYEQYF	TGTGCCAGCAGCCGAGCGGGAGCAAACTACGAGCAGTACTTC
.	TRBV28	.	TRBJ1-4	CASGMGTNEKLFF	TGTGCCAGTGGAATGGGAACTAATGAAAAACTGTTTTTT
.	TRBV5-1	once	TRBJ2-3	CASSPITTDTQYF	TGCGCCAGCAGCCCCATAACCACAGATACGCAGTATTTT
.	TRBV7-2	.	TRBJ2-3	CASSFSRVRTDTQYF	TGTGCCAGCAGCTTTAGTCGGGTCCGCACAGATACGCAGTATTTT
TRBD2	TRBV6-7	.	TRBJ2-1	CASSYLGLAAYNEQFF	TGTGCCAGCAGTTACCTGGGACTAGCGGCTTATAATGAGCAGTTCTTC
.	TRBV28	.	TRBJ2-3	CASTGGRTDTQYF	TGTGCCAGCACCGGGGGCCGCACAGATACGCAGTATTTT
TRBD1	TRBV9	.	TRBJ1-5	CASSVTGVSNQPQHF	TGTGCCAGCAGCGTTACAGGGGTTAGCAATCAGCCCCAGCATTTT
.	TRBV6-5	once	TRBJ2-7	CASSYSDGTYEQYF	TGTGCCAGCAGTTACTCGGACGGTACCTACGAGCAGTACTTC
TRBD1	TRBV27	.	TRBJ2-5	CASSSLRGRRETQYF	TGTGCCAGCAGCTCCCTCAGGGGGCGCCGGGAGACCCAGTACTTC
.	TRBV9	.	TRBJ2-6	CASSLMSSGANVLTF	TGTGCCAGCAGCCTCATGAGCTCTGGGGCCAACGTCCTGACTTTC
.	TRBV7-9	.	TRBJ2-2	CASSLDIGELFF	TGTGCCAGCAGCTTAGATATCGGGGAGCTGTTTTTT
.	TRBV7-2	few	TRBJ1-5	CASRSSGGGNQPQHF	TGTGCCAGCAGGTCCTCGGGGGGGGGCAATCAGCCCCAGCATTTT
.	TRBV12-3/TRBV12-4	.	TRBJ1-2	CASSLAGEGYTF	TGTGCCAGCAGTTTAGCAGGGGAAGGCTACACCTTC
TRBD2	TRBV6-1	.	TRBJ2-1	CASNPGLGNEQFF	TGTGCCAGCAATCCTGGACTAGGCAATGAGCAGTTCTTC
.	TRBV2	.	TRBJ2-7	CASSELRVRTYEQYF	TGTGCCAGCAGTGAACTGAGGGTCCGAACCTACGAGCAGTACTTC
TRBD1	TRBV19	.	TRBJ1-2	CASSRTGDYGYTF	TGTGCCAGTAGTAGGACAGGGGACTATGGCTACACCTTC
.	TRBV6-1	few	TRBJ1-4	CASSDRPTNEKLFF	TGTGCCAGCAGTGATCGGCCAACTAATGAAAAACTGTTTTTT
.	TRBV3-1/TRBV3-2	.	TRBJ1-3	CASSPTLFGNTIYF	TGTGCCAGCAGCCCGACCTTATTTGGAAACACCATATATTTT
TRBD2	TRBV7-3	.	TRBJ2-5	CASSLGDASGGLAQYF	TGTGCCAGCAGCTTAGGAGATGCTAGCGGGGGGTTGGCCCAGTACTTC
.	TRBV5-1	once	TRBJ1-6	CASSPTPAGINSPLHF	TGCGCCAGCAGCCCCACCCCAGCAGGGATTAATTCACCCCTCCACTTT
.	TRBV30	.	TRBJ1-6	CASIRRGNSPLHF	TGTGCCTCGATAAGACGAGGGAATTCACCCCTCCACTTT
.	TRBV6-2/TRBV6-3	.	TRBJ1-5	CASSYPQPQHF	TGTGCCAGCAGTTACCCCCAGCCCCAGCATTTT
.	TRBV29-1	.	TRBJ2-6	CSVPSRGRSSGANVLTF	TGCAGCGTCCCTTCGAGGGGGAGGTCTTCTGGGGCCAACGTCCTGACTTTC
.	TRBV11-3	few	TRBJ1-1	CASSLGSGTNTEAFF	TGTGCCAGCAGCTTAGGATCAGGAACGAACACTGAAGCTTTCTTT
TRBD1	TRBV24-1	.	TRBJ1-2	CATGLGQSYYGYTF	TGTGCCACCGGCCTGGGACAGTCCTACTATGGCTACACCTTC
.	TRBV27	.	TRBJ2-1	CASSLHTDPPQYEQFF	TGTGCCAGCAGTCTTCATACCGACCCCCCACAGTATGAGCAGTTCTTC
TRBD2	TRBV3-1/TRBV3-2	once	TRBJ2-7	CASSQDGGGGTSGRINEQYF	TGTGCCAGCAGCCAAGATGGAGGGGGCGGAACTAGCGGGAGGATCAACGAGCAGTACTTC
.	TRBV6-1	.	TRBJ1-6	CASSETGSYNSPLHF	TGTGCCAGCAGTGAAACTGGCTCCTATAATTCACCCCTCCACTTT
.	TRBV2	once	TRBJ2-4	CASSEVGWGEPAKNIQYF	TGTGCCAGCAGTGAAGTGGGGTGGGGGGAACCAGCCAAAAACATTCAGTACTTC
TRBD2	TRBV5-5	.	TRBJ2-1	CASTLLAGVSYNEQFF	TGTGCCAGCACCCTGTTAGCGGGAGTTTCCTACAATGAGCAGTTCTTC
.	TRBV2	.	TRBJ1-5	CASIKAGERQPQHF	TGTGCCAGCATTAAAGCAGGGGAACGACAGCCCCAGCATTTT
.	TRBV5-1	.	TRBJ1-3	CASSFDPQDSGNTIYF	TGCGCCAGCAGCTTTGACCCACAGGACTCTGGAAACACCATATATTTT
.	TRBV12-3/TRBV12-4	.	TRBJ1-1	CAAGVGDGTEAFF	TGTGCCGCAGGGGTGGGGGACGGAACTGAAGCTTTCTTT
.	TRBV10-3	.	TRBJ1-6	CAISDGQGKHNSPLHF	TGTGCCATCAGTGATGGGCAGGGCAAACATAATTCACCCCTCCACTTT
.	TRBV5-4	.	TRBJ2-7	CASRDYLSSYEQYF	TGTGCCAGCAGGGACTACCTCAGCTCCTACGAGCAGTACTTC
TRBD1	TRBV27	once	TRBJ1-2	CASRRQGDPGYTF	TGTGCCAGCAGGCGACAGGGAGATCCTGGCTACACCTTC
TRBD1	TRBV3-1/TRBV3-2	.	TRBJ1-6	CASSPTGTYNSPLHF	TGTGCCAGCAGCCCGACAGGGACCTATAATTCACCCCTCCACTTT
.	TRBV9	.	TRBJ2-3	CASSVEAGPPRLDTQYF	TGTGCCAGCAGCGTAGAAGCGGGCCCACCCCGGCTAGATACGCAGTATTTT